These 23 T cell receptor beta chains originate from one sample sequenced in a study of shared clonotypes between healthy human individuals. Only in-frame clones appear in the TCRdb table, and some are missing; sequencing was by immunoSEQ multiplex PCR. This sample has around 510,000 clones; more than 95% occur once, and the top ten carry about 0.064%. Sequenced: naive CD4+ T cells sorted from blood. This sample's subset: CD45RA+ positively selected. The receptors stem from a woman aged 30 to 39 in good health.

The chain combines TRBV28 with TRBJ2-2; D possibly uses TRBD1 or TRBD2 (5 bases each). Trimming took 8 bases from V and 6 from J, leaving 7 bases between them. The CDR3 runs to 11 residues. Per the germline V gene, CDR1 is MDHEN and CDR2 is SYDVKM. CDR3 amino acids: CASQGPGELFF. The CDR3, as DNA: TGTGCCAGCCAGGGACCCGGGGAGCTGTTTTTT.

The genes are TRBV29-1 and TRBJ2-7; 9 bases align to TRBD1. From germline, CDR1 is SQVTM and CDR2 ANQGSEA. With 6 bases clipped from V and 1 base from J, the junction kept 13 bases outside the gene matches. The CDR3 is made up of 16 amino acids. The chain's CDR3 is CSVAGVPGQGSYEQYF. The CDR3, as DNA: TGCAGCGTCGCCGGCGTCCCGGGACAGGGATCCTACGAGCAGTACTTC.

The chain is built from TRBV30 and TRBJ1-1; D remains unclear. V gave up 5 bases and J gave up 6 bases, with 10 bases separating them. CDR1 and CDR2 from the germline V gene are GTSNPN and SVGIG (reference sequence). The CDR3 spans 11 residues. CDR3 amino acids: CAWAGGPEAFF. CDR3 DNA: TGTGCCTGGGCCGGAGGGCCTGAAGCTTTCTTT.

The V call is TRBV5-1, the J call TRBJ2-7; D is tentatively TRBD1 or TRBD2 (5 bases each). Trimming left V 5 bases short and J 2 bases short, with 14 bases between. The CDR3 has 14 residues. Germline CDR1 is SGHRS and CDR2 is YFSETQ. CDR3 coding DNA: TGCGCCAGCAGGACCGGGACGATGACCTACGAGCAGTACTTC. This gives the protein CASRTGTMTYEQYF.

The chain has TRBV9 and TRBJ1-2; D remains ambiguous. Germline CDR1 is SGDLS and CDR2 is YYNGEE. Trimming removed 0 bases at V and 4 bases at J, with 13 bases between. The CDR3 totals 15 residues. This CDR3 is CASSVGIADGYGYTF. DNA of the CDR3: TGTGCCAGCAGCGTAGGCATCGCTGACGGCTATGGCTACACCTTC.

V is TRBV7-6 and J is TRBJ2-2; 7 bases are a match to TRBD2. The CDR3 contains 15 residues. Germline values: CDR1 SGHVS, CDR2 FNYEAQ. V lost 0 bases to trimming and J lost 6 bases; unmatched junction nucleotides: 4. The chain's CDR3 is CASSLAGGLPGELFF. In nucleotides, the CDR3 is TGTGCCAGCAGCTTAGCGGGAGGGCTTCCCGGGGAGCTGTTTTTT. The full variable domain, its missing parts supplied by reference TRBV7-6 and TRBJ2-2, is GAGVSQSPRYKVTKRGQDVALRCDPISGHVSLYWYRQALGQGPEFLTYFNYEAQQDKSGLPNDRFSAERPEGSISTLTIQRTEQRDSAMYRCASSLAGGLPGELFFGEGSRLTVL.

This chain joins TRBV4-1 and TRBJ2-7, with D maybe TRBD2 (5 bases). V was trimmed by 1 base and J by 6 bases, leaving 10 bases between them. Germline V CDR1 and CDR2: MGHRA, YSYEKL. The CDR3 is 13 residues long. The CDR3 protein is CASSQVPGSEQYF. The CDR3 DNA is TGCGCCAGCAGCCAAGTTCCGGGGAGCGAGCAGTACTTC.

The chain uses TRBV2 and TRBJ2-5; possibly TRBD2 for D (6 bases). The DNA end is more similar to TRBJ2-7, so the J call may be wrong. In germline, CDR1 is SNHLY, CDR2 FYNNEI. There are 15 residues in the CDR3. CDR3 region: CASLRALADSYEQYF. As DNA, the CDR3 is TGTGCCAGCCTCCGGGCCTTAGCGGACTCCTACGAGCAGTACTTC.

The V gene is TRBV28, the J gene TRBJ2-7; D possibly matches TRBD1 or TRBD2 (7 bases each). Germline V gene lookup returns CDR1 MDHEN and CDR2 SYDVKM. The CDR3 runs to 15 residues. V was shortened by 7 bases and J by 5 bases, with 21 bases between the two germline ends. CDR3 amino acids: CASNHLGGGSHEQYF. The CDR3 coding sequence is TGTGCCAGCAATCACTTAGGGGGCGGGAGCCACGAGCAGTACTTC. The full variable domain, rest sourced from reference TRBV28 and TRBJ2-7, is DVKVTQSSRYLVKRTGEKVFLECVQDMDHENMFWYRQDPGLGLRLIYFSYDVKMKEKGDIPEGYSVSREKKERFSLILESASTNQTSMYLCASNHLGGGSHEQYFGPGTRLTVT.

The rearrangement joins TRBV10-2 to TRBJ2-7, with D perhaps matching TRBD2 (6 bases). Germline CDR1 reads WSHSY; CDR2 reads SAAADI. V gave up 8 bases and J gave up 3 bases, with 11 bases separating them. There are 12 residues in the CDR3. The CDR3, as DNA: TGCGCCAGCGCGGGACTCCTCTACGAGCAGTACTTC. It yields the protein CASAGLLYEQYF.

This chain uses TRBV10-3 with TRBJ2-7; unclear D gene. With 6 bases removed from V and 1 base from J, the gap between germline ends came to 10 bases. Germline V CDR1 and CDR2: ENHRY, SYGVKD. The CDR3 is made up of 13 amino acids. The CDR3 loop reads CAISQVMSYEQYF. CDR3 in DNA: TGTGCCATCAGCCAAGTGATGTCCTACGAGCAGTACTTC.

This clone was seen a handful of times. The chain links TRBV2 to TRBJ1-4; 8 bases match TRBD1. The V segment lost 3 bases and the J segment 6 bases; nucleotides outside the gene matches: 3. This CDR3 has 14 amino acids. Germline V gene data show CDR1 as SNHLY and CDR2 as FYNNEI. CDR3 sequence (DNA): TGTGCCAGCAGTGACCGGACAGGGTATGAAAAACTGTTTTTT. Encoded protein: CASSDRTGYEKLFF. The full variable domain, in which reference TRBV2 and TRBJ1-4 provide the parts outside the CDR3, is EPEVTQTPSHQVTQMGQEVILRCVPISNHLYFYWYRQILGQKVEFLVSFYNNEISEKSEIFDDQFSVERPDGSNFTLKIRSTKLEDSAMYFCASSDRTGYEKLFFGSGTQLSVL.

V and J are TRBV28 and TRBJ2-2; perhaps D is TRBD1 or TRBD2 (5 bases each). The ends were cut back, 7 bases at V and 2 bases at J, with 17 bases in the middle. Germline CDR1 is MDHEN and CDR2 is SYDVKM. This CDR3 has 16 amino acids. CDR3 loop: CASKAPDSGNTGELFF. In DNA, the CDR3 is TGTGCCAGCAAGGCTCCAGACAGCGGCAACACCGGGGAGCTGTTTTTT.

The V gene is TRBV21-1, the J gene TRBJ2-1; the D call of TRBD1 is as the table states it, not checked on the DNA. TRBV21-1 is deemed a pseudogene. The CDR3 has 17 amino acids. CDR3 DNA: TGTGCCAGCAGCAAAAACCGACACGGCAACTCCTACAATGAGCAGTTCTTC. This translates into CASSKNRHGNSYNEQFF.

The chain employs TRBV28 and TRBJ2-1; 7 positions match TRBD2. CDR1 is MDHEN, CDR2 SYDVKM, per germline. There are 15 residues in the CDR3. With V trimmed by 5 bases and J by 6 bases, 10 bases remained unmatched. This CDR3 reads CASSPVSTSSNEQFF. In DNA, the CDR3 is TGTGCCAGCAGTCCTGTGTCGACTAGCTCCAATGAGCAGTTCTTC.

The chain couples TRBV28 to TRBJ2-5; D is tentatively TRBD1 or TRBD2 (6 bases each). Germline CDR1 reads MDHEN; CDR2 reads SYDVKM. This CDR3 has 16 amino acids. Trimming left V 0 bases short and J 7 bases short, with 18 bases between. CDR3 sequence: CASSLWRTGAGVTQYF. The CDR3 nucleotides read TGTGCCAGCAGTTTATGGCGAACGGGGGCAGGGGTGACCCAGTACTTC.

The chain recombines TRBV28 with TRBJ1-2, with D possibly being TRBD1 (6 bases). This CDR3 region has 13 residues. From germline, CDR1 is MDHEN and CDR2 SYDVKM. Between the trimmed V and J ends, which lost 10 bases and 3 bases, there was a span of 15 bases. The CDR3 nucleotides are TGTGCCACCGCGAAACAGGGACACTATGGCTACACCTTC. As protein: CATAKQGHYGYTF.

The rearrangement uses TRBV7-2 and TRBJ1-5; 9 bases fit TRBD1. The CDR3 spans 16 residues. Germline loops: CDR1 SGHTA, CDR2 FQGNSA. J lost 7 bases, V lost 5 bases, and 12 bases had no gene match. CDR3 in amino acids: CASSPPPDRGGQPQHF. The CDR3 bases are TGTGCCAGCAGCCCCCCACCAGACAGGGGGGGACAGCCCCAGCATTTT.

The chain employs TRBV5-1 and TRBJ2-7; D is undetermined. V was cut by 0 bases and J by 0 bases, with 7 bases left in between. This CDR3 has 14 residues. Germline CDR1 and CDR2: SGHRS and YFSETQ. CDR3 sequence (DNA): TGCGCCAGCAGCTTGGAGACGGGCTCCTACGAGCAGTACTTC. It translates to CASSLETGSYEQYF.

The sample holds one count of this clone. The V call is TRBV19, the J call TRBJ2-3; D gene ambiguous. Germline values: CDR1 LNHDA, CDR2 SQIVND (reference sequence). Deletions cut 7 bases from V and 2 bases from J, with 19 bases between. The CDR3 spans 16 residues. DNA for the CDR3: TGTGCCAGTACCCTCCGAGGAGCAGCTCTCACAGATACGCAGTATTTT. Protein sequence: CASTLRGAALTDTQYF.

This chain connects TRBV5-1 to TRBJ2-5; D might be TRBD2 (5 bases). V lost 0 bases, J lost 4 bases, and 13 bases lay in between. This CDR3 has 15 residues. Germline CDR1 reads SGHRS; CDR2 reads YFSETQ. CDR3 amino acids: CASSLDVPLGETQYF. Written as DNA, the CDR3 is TGCGCCAGCAGCTTGGATGTACCACTAGGAGAGACCCAGTACTTC.

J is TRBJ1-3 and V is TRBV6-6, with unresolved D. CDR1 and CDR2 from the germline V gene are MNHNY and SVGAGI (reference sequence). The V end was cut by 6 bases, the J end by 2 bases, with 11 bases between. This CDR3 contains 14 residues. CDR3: CASSPREPGNTIYF. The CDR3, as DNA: TGTGCCAGCAGCCCACGGGAGCCTGGAAACACCATATATTTT.

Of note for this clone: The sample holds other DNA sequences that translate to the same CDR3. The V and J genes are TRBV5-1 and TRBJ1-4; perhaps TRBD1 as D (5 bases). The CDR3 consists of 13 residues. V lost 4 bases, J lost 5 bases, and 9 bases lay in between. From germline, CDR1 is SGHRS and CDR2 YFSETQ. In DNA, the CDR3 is TGCGCCAGCAGCCTCGGGGGGAATGAAAAACTGTTTTTT. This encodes CASSLGGNEKLFF.